Shown below are 21 T cell receptor beta chains from a single sample sequenced in a study of T cells in Graves' hyperthyroidism and ophthalmopathy. Amplification of TCR beta CDR3 regions used RNA as the template. Using the HTBI primer set, a first-round RT-PCR was run on the TCR CDR3. In TCRdb, the multiplex PCR reads were re-called with MiXCR into one record per CDR3 protein. The table has about 420,000 distinct CDR3 sequences, around 14% seen once. Sequenced input: blood. These TCRs come from a woman between 18 and 30 years old with Graves' hyperthyroidism.

The J gene is TRBJ1-5, the V gene TRBV4-1; tentative D call: TRBD1 (5 bases). The CDR3 runs to 17 residues. The germline V and J ends were trimmed by 1 base and 6 bases, with 19 bases remaining between them. Germline V CDR1 and CDR2: MGHRA, YSYEKL. The CDR3 nucleotides are TGCGCCAGCAGCCAAGTAGTGGGGCCCGTATCACTTCAGCCCCAGCATTTT. Protein sequence: CASSQVVGPVSLQPQHF.

This clonotype was seen many times. The chain links TRBV3-1 to TRBJ1-2, with D possibly matching TRBD1 (5 bases). This CDR3 spans 15 amino acids. Germline V lookup: CDR1 LGHDT, CDR2 YNNKEL (reference sequence). Trimming left V 1 base short and J 7 bases short, with 16 bases between. The CDR3 sequence: CASSQVSGRVGGYTF. The DNA for the CDR3 is TGTGCCAGCAGCCAAGTTTCAGGGCGGGTCGGTGGCTACACCTTC. The variable domain in full, with the rest retrieved from reference TRBV3-1 and TRBJ1-2, is DTAVSQTPKYLVTQMGNDKSIKCEQNLGHDTMYWYKQDSKKFLKIMFSYNNKELIINETVPNRFSPKSPDKAHLNLHINSLELGDSAVYFCASSQVSGRVGGYTFGSGTRLTVV.

This clonotype appeared many times. The chain couples TRBV14 to TRBJ2-3; unclear D gene. Germline lookup yields CDR1 SGHDN and CDR2 FVKESK. V lost 1 base, J lost 6 bases, and 11 bases lay in between. The CDR3 covers 14 residues. In DNA, the CDR3 is TGTGCCAGCAGCCAAGCCGCGAACTCCGATACGCAGTATTTT. This translates into CASSQAANSDTQYF.

Notes on this clonotype: This may come from a read error, since a much larger clone is one base off. This sequence joins TRBV11-1 and TRBJ1-1; a weak D match, TRBD1 (6 bases). The CDR3 totals 16 residues. From germline, CDR1 is SGHAT and CDR2 FQDESV (reference sequence). CDR3 in amino acids: CASSLKGRGRNAEAFF. DNA of the CDR3: TGTGCCAGCAGCCTAAAGGGCAGGGGACGGAACGCTGAAGCTTTCTTT.

This clonotype was recorded at least ten times. This sequence joins TRBV20-1 and TRBJ1-6; TRBD1 might be the D (6 bases). Trimming cost V 6 bases and J 14 bases, with 23 bases left between them. Germline CDR1 DFQATT, CDR2 SNEGSKA (reference sequence). The CDR3 has 14 residues. In nucleotides, the CDR3 is TGCAGTGCCTTGAGACAGGCTACCTTTGCATCCCTCCACTTT. Protein: CSALRQATFASLHF.

At least ten counts were recorded for this clonotype. The chain uses TRBV3-1 and TRBJ1-2; weak D call: TRBD1 (6 bases). From germline, CDR1 is LGHDT and CDR2 YNNKEL (reference sequence). Trimming removed 3 bases at V and 4 bases at J, with 15 bases between. The CDR3 sequence is 15 residues long. The CDR3 DNA reads as TGTGCCAGCAGCCAGACAGGACGGTCCTCCTATGGCTACACCTTC. Its translation is CASSQTGRSSYGYTF.

The rearrangement links TRBV29-1 to TRBJ2-7; maybe TRBD1 (6 bases). This CDR3 region has 14 residues. The germline V and J ends were trimmed by 6 bases and 0 bases, with 15 bases remaining between them. CDR1 SQVTM and CDR2 ANQGSEA come from the germline V gene. The CDR3 sequence is CSVRGTGRSYEQYF. DNA for the CDR3: TGCAGCGTCAGGGGTACGGGACGCTCCTACGAGCAGTACTTC.

There are many counts of this clonotype. The chain uses TRBV20-1 and TRBJ1-1; 11 positions agree with TRBD1. The CDR3 consists of 14 residues. The germline V gene has CDR1 DFQATT and CDR2 SNEGSKA (reference sequence). Trimming took 1 base from V and 6 from J; bases not matched to a gene: 4. In DNA form, the CDR3 reads TGCAGTGCTAGAGCCCCGGACAGGGGGCCTGAAGCTTTCTTT. As protein: CSARAPDRGPEAFF.

This clonotype was seen only a few times. The rearrangement links TRBV7-8 to TRBJ2-2; D is unresolved. The CDR3 is made up of 13 amino acids. Germline CDR1 SGHVS, CDR2 FQNEAQ. V lost 0 bases to trimming and J lost 14 bases, with 13 bases between them. The CDR3 coding sequence is TGTGCCAGCAGCTTAGCGGTTAGAACCACCCTGTTTTTT. This encodes CASSLAVRTTLFF.

The chain recombines TRBV20-1 with TRBJ2-7, with D possibly matching TRBD1 (6 bases). Between the trimmed V and J ends, which lost 4 bases and 4 bases, there was a span of 11 bases. CDR1 and CDR2 (germline): DFQATT, SNEGSKA (reference sequence). The CDR3 spans 12 residues. The CDR3 DNA is TGCAGTGCTATAAACAGGGCTTACGAGCAGTACTTC. Protein sequence: CSAINRAYEQYF.

This clonotype showed up just a few times. The chain recombines TRBV6-9 with TRBJ1-1, with 10 bases fitting TRBD1. J was trimmed by 1 base and V by 6 bases; bases with no gene match: 11. CDR3 length: 17 residues. In germline, CDR1 is MNHGY, CDR2 SVAAGI. Written as DNA, the CDR3 is TGTGCCAGCAGCTACCTGGGACAGGGGCCGGAGAACACTGAAGCTTTCTTT. Its translation: CASSYLGQGPENTEAFF.

This clonotype came up many times. The rearrangement uses TRBV12-3 or TRBV12-4 and TRBJ1-1; possible D gene TRBD1, 6 bases. With 8 bases removed from V and 7 bases from J, the gap between germline ends came to 17 bases. The CDR3 is 13 residues long. The CDR3 nucleotides read TGTGCCAGCCTCGCAGGGGCAAAAGATGAAGCTTTCTTT. Translated, it gives CASLAGAKDEAFF.

This clonotype has a handful of counts. The V call is TRBV18, the J call TRBJ1-5; TRBD1 agrees at 9 bases. Germline CDR1 KGHSH, CDR2 LQKENI. J was trimmed by 6 bases and V by 6 bases; bases with no gene match: 15. The CDR3 sequence is 17 residues long. The CDR3 nucleotides are TGTGCCAGCTCGCCGCTACCCCGGACAGGGGCGCTTCAGCCCCAGCATTTT. Protein product: CASSPLPRTGALQPQHF.

This clonotype was seen at least ten times. The chain couples TRBV20-1 to TRBJ2-3, with 12 positions matching TRBD2. Trimming cost V 1 base and J 4 bases; bases outside gene matches: 3. This CDR3 region has 15 residues. Germline CDR1 and CDR2: DFQATT and SNEGSKA (reference sequence). CDR3 sequence (DNA): TGCAGTGCTAGAGCACTAGCGGGGGGCGCAGATACGCAGTATTTT. As protein: CSARALAGGADTQYF.

The V gene is TRBV2, the J gene TRBJ1-3; D call uncertain. This CDR3 has 14 amino acids. CDR1 is SNHLY and CDR2 is FYNNEI in the germline V gene. The germline V and J ends were trimmed by 3 bases and 5 bases, with 11 bases remaining between them. In nucleotides, the CDR3 is TGTGCCAGCAGTGATACGAATTCTAGAAACACCATATATTTT. Amino acids: CASSDTNSRNTIYF.

This sequence joins TRBV6-1 and TRBJ2-3; 7 bases line up with TRBD2. Germline CDR1 MNHNS, CDR2 SASEGT. The V and J ends lost 3 bases and 0 bases, in that order; junction bases with no gene match: 6. This CDR3 contains 16 residues. CDR3 sequence: CASSDLAVTSTDTQYF. For the CDR3, the DNA is TGTGCCAGCAGTGACCTAGCGGTGACTAGCACAGATACGCAGTATTTT.

This clonotype was picked up many times. This sequence joins TRBV28 and TRBJ2-3; TRBD2 matches 10 bases. The germline CDR1 and CDR2 sequences are MDHEN and SYDVKM. The CDR3 contains 17 residues. J lost 4 bases, V lost 7 bases, and 14 bases had no gene match. The CDR3, as DNA: TGTGCCAGCACCACTCTAGGACTAGCGGTTTCTTCAGATACGCAGTATTTT. Its protein is CASTTLGLAVSSDTQYF.

This clonotype has a count of ten or more. V is TRBV12-3 or TRBV12-4 and J is TRBJ2-5; D may be TRBD1 (7 bases). Deletions cut 4 bases from V and 1 base from J, with 13 bases between. CDR3 length equals 15 residues. The CDR3 DNA follows: TGTGCCAGCAGTTCCAATCAGGGGGGCCAAGAGACCCAGTACTTC. Translating gives CASSSNQGGQETQYF.

The chain's CDR3 is CASSPQAKGSTDTQYF. As DNA, the CDR3 is TGTGCCAGTAGCCCCCAGGCGAAGGGTAGCACAGATACGCAGTATTTT. The chain links TRBV19 to TRBJ2-3, with D hard to call. Germline V gene lookup returns CDR1 LNHDA and CDR2 SQIVND (reference sequence). V was cut by 6 bases and J by 0 bases, with 16 bases left in between. This CDR3 has 16 residues. Full variable domain (outside the CDR3, taken from reference TRBV19 and TRBJ2-3): DGGITQSPKYLFRKEGQNVTLSCEQNLNHDAMYWYRQDPGQGLRLIYYSQIVNDFQKGDIAEGYSVSREKKESFPLTVTSAQKNPTAFYLCASSPQAKGSTDTQYFGPGTRLTVL.

This clonotype has just a few counts. This chain joins TRBV4-1 and TRBJ1-5; TRBD1 is a possible D gene (5 bases). V lost 3 bases to trimming and J lost 2 bases, with 8 bases between them. The germline CDR1 and CDR2 sequences are MGHRA and YSYEKL. The CDR3 is 14 amino acids. For the CDR3, the DNA is TGCGCCAGCAGCCACCAGGGTGGCAATCAGCCCCAGCATTTT. It encodes CASSHQGGNQPQHF.

There are many counts of this clonotype. The chain is built from TRBV20-1 and TRBJ1-2, with D perhaps matching TRBD1 (5 bases). Trimming took off 1 base at V and 4 bases at J, with 16 bases between the two ends. The CDR3 spans 15 residues. Germline V lookup: CDR1 DFQATT, CDR2 SNEGSKA (reference sequence). As DNA, the CDR3 is TGCAGTGCTAGAGCCCTTGGGGAGGGGTTCTATGGCTACACCTTC. This codes for CSARALGEGFYGYTF.